What follows is one T cell receptor beta chain and its context. A junction boundary mismatches the germline segment, possibly from a read error. This entry belongs to a study of blood T cell repertoires in COVID-19. Study-wide context: Both acute and convalescent COVID-19 samples were obtained from the United States, Italy and Spain.

Germline-derived CDR1 and CDR2 are SGHRS and YFSETQ. The CDR3 loop spans 15 amino acids. Original processing methods: Counts of nucleated cells, estimated from reference gene primer amplification, were obtained. The assay was immunoSEQ multiplex PCR, and TCRdb's table has in-frame clones only and misses some. V, J and clone size are taken as reported in that table, and D and trimming were inferred from the DNA itself. The sample consists of tens of thousands of clones, around 88% of them appearing once. The sample was peripheral blood. V and J are TRBV5-1 and TRBJ2-7, with D possibly called TRBD1 or TRBD2 (5 bases each). This sequence was found in a man in his 60s with acute or convalescent COVID-19. The CDR3 bases are TGCGCCAGCAGTTTGGAGGCAGGGAATACCTACGAGCAGTACTTC. Encoded protein: CASSLEAGNTYEQYF.